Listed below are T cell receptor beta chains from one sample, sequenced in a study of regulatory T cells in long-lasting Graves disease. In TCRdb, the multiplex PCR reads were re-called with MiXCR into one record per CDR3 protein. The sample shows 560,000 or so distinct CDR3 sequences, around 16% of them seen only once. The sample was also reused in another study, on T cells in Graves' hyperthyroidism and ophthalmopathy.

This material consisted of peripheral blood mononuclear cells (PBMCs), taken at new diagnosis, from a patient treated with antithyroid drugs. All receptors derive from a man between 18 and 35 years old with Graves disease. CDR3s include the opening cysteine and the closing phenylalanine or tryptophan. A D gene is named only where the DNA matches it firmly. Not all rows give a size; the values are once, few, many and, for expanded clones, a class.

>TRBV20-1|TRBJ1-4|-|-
CSAPQGSATNEKLFF
TGCAGTGCACCTCAGGGGTCTGCAACTAATGAAAAACTGTTTTTT
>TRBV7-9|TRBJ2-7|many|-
CASSSDTLNPYEQYF
TGTGCCAGCAGCTCGGACACCCTTAATCCCTACGAGCAGTACTTC
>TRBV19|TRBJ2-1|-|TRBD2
CASVSGGGYNEQFF
TGTGCCAGTGTTAGCGGGGGCGGCTACAATGAGCAGTTCTTC
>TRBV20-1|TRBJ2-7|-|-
CSARPGRPQAIYEQYF
TGCAGTGCTCGCCCTGGGAGACCCCAAGCGATATACGAGCAGTACTTC
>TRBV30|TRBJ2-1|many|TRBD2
CAWSGTSARGGFF
TGTGCCTGGAGTGGGACTAGCGCCCGGGGGGGGTTCTTC
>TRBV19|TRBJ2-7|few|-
CASSNGQTYEQYF
TGTGCCAGTAGTAACGGACAGACCTACGAGCAGTACTTC
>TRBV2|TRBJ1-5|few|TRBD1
CASRLGRGGLGRQPQHF
TGTGCCAGCAGGCTGGGCAGGGGGGGACTTGGAAGGCAGCCCCAGCATTTT
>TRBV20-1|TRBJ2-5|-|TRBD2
CSARAFTSGIDQETQYF
TGCAGTGCTAGAGCGTTCACCAGCGGGATAGATCAAGAGACCCAGTACTTC
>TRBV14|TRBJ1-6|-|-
CASSQVRGGSPLHF
TGTGCCAGCAGCCAAGTCAGGGGCGGATCACCCCTCCACTTT
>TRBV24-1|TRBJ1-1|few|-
CATSSPGNTEAFF
TGTGCCACCAGTTCTCCGGGGAACACTGAAGCTTTCTTT
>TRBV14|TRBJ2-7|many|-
CASSQGRRWEQYF
TGTGCCAGCAGCCAGGGGCGCCGCTGGGAGCAGTACTTC
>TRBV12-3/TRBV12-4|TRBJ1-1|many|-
CASSFPTLEAFF
TGTGCCAGCAGTTTCCCTACACTCGAAGCTTTCTTT
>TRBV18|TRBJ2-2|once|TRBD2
CASSPSAGASGELFF
TGTGCCAGCTCACCATCCGCGGGAGCTAGCGGGGAGCTGTTTTTT
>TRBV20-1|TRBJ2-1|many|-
CSARVVDEQFF
TGCAGTGCTAGAGTAGTAGATGAGCAGTTCTTC
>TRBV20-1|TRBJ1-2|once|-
CSASGENYGYTF
TGCAGTGCTAGCGGGGAGAACTATGGCTACACCTTC
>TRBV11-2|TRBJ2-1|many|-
CASSLEGRQSSYNEQFF
TGTGCCAGCAGCTTAGAAGGACGGCAGAGCTCCTACAATGAGCAGTTCTTC
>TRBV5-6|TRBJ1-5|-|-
CASTSGGRSGQPQHF
TGTGCCAGCACTTCGGGGGGGCGGTCGGGGCAGCCCCAGCATTTT
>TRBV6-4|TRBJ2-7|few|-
CASSDAAGNEQYF
TGTGCCAGCAGTGACGCGGCGGGAAATGAGCAGTACTTC
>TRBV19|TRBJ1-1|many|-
CATKDRNTEAFF
TGTGCCACCAAAGACAGGAACACTGAAGCTTTCTTT
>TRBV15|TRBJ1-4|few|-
CATSPTGTNEKLFF
TGTGCCACCAGCCCGACAGGAACTAATGAAAAACTGTTTTTT
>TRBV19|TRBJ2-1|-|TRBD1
CASSIEGTGNYNEQFF
TGTGCCAGTAGTATAGAGGGGACAGGAAACTACAATGAGCAGTTCTTC
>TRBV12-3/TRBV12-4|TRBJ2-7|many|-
CASTLGSNPYEQYF
TGTGCCAGCACCTTGGGTAGTAACCCCTACGAGCAGTACTTC
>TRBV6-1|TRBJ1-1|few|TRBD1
CASSGTTGGSGEAFF
TGTGCCAGCAGTGGTACCACAGGGGGGTCCGGTGAAGCTTTCTTT
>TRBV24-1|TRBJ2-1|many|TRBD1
CATSDAYPGQSNEQFF
TGTGCCACCAGTGATGCTTATCCGGGACAGAGCAATGAGCAGTTCTTC
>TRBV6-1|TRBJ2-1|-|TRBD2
CAAGGLAGVYNEQFF
TGTGCCGCCGGGGGACTAGCGGGGGTTTACAATGAGCAGTTCTTC
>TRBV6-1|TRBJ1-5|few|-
CASSPGLLNQPQHF
TGTGCCAGCAGTCCCGGACTGCTGAATCAGCCCCAGCATTTT
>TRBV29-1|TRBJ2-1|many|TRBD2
CSAIAGRWREQFF
TGCAGCGCTATAGCGGGACGGTGGCGGGAGCAGTTCTTC
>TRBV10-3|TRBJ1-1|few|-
CAIRHRWDTEAFF
TGTGCCATCAGGCACAGGTGGGACACTGAAGCTTTCTTT
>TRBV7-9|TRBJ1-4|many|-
CASSQGTEKLFF
TGTGCCAGTTCCCAGGGTACTGAAAAACTGTTTTTT
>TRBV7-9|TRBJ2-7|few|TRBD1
CASSHGQGIDEQYF
TGTGCCAGCAGCCATGGACAGGGTATAGACGAGCAGTACTTC
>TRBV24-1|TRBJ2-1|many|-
CATSEKQGSSYNEQFF
TGTGCCACCAGTGAGAAACAGGGAAGCTCCTACAATGAGCAGTTCTTC
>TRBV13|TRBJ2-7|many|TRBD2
CASSFGRTSYEQYF
TGTGCCAGCAGCTTCGGGAGGACCTCCTACGAGCAGTACTTC
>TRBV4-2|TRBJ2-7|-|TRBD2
CASSPRGGQAYYEQYF
TGTGCCAGCAGCCCACGGGGGGGGCAGGCCTACTACGAGCAGTACTTC
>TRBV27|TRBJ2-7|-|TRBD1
CASSSLGTGRYEQYF
TGTGCCAGCAGTTCCCTCGGGACAGGGCGGTACGAGCAGTACTTC
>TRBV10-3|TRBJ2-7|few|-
CAISELTGEAVQYF
TGTGCCATCAGTGAGTTGACGGGAGAGGCAGTTCAGTACTTC
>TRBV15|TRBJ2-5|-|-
CATSREGLQETQYF
TGTGCCACCAGCAGAGAGGGCCTCCAAGAGACCCAGTACTTC
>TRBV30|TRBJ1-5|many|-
CAWSLTENQPQHF
TGTGCCTGGAGTTTAACAGAAAATCAGCCCCAGCATTTT
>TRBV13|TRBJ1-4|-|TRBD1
CASSPKGQVLQFF
TGTGCCAGCAGCCCAAAGGGACAGGTTCTTCAGTTTTTT
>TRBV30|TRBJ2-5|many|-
CACHLGVETQYF
TGTGCCTGCCACCTCGGGGTGGAGACCCAGTACTTC
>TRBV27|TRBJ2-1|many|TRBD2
CASSFGTSDGDEQFF
TGTGCCAGCAGTTTTGGGACTAGCGACGGGGATGAGCAGTTCTTC
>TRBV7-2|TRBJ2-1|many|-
CASSLVEGNEQFF
TGTGCCAGCAGCTTAGTAGAGGGGAATGAGCAGTTCTTC
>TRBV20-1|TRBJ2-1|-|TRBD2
CSIAGTKASSYNEQFF
TGCAGTATAGCGGGGACAAAAGCAAGCTCCTACAATGAGCAGTTCTTC
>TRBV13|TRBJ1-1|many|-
CASSPGDKSNTEAFF
TGTGCCAGCAGCCCAGGGGACAAGTCGAACACTGAAGCTTTCTTT
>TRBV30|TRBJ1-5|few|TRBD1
CAYQTGQASNQPQHF
TGTGCCTATCAGACCGGACAGGCTAGCAATCAGCCCCAGCATTTT
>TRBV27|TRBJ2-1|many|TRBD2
CASRDSGSRYEQFF
TGTGCCAGCAGGGATAGCGGGAGTCGATATGAGCAGTTCTTC
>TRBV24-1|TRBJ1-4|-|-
CATSETGTGVSEKLFF
TGTGCCACCAGTGAGACCGGGACGGGCGTCTCTGAAAAACTGTTTTTT
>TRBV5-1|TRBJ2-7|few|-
CASSSGQRTYEQYF
TGCGCCAGCAGCTCCGGACAGCGTACCTACGAGCAGTACTTC
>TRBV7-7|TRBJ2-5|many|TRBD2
CASSLAAGAQETQYF
TGTGCTAGCAGCTTAGCGGCGGGAGCCCAAGAGACCCAGTACTTC
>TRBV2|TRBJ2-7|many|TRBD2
CASNRLEREDYEQYF
TGTGCCAGCAACCGCCTTGAGCGGGAGGACTACGAGCAGTACTTC
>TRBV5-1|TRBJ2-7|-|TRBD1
CASSSSGTGHPYEQYF
TGCGCCAGCAGCTCATCCGGGACAGGACACCCTTACGAGCAGTACTTC
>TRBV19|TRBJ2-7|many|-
CASEGGLLGDEQYF
TGTGCCAGCGAAGGGGGGCTCCTAGGGGACGAGCAGTACTTC
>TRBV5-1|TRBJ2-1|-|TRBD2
CASSLRSSGNNNEQFF
TGCGCCAGCAGCTTGAGGTCTAGCGGGAATAACAATGAGCAGTTCTTC